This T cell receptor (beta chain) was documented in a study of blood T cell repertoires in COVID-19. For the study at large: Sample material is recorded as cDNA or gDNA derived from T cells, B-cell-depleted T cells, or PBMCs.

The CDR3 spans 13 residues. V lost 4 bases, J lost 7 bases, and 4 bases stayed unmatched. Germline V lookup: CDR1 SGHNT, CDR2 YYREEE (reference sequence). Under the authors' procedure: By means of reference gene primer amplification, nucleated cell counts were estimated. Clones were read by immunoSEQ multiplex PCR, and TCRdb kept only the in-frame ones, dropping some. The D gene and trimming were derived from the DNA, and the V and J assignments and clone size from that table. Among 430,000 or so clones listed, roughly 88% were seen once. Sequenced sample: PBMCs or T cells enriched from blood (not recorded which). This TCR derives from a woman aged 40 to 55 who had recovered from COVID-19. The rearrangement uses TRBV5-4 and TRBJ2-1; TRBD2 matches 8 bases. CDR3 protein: CASSGSGKNEQFF. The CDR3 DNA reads TGTGCCAGCAGCGGTAGCGGGAAAAATGAGCAGTTCTTC.